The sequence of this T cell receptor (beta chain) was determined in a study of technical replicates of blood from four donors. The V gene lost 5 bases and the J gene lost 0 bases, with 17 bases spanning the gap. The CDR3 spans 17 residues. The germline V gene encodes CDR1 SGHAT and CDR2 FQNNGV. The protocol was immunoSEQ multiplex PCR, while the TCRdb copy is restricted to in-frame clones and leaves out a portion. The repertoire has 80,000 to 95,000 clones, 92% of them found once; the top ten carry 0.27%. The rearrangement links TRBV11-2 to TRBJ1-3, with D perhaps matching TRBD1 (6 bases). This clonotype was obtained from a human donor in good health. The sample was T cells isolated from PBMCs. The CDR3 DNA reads TGTGCCAGCAGCGACAGGACAGTCGCCAGCTCTGGAAACACCATATATTTT. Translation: CASSDRTVASSGNTIYF.